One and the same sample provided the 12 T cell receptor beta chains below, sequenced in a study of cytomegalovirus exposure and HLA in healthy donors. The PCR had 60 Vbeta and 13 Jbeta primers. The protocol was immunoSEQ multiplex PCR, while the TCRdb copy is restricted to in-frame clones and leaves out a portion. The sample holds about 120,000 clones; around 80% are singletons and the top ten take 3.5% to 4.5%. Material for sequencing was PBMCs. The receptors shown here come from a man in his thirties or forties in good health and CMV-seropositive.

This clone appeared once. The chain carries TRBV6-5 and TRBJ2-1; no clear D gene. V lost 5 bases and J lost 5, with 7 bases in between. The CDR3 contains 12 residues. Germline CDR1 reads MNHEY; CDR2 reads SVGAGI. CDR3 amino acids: CASSRYNNEQFF. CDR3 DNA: TGTGCCAGCAGTCGGTATAACAATGAGCAGTTCTTC.

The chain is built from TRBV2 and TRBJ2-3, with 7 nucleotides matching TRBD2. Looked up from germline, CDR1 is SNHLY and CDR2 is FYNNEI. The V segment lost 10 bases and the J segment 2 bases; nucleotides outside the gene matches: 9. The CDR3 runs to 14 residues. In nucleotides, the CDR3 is TGTGCCACCGTGGGGGGGGGTGTCACAGATACGCAGTATTTT. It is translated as CATVGGGVTDTQYF.

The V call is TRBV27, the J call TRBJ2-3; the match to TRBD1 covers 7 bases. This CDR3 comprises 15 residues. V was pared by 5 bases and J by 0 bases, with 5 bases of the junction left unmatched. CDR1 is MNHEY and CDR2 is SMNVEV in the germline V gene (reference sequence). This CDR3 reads CASSPTGASTDTQYF. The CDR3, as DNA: TGTGCCAGCAGTCCAACAGGGGCTAGCACAGATACGCAGTATTTT.

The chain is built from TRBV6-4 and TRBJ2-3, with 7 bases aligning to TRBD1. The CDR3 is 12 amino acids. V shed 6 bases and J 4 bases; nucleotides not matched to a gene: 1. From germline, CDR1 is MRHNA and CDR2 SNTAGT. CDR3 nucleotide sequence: TGTGCCAGCAGGACAGGGCCAGATACGCAGTATTTT. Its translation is CASRTGPDTQYF.

Written as DNA, the CDR3 is TGTGCCAGCAGCGTAGCTTCAGGTTGGGTGAGCGAGCAGTACTTC. It translates to CASSVASGWVSEQYF. The rearrangement links TRBV9 to TRBJ2-7; D ambiguous. This CDR3 contains 15 residues. Trimming pared 0 bases from V and 6 bases from J, leaving 16 bases between. Looked up from germline, CDR1 is SGDLS and CDR2 is YYNGEE.

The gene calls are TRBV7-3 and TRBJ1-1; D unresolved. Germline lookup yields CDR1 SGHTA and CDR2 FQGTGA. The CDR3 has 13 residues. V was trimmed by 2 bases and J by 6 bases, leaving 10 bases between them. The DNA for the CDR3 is TGTGCCAGCAGCTTAGTTGCCAGCGCTGAAGCTTTCTTT. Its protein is CASSLVASAEAFF.

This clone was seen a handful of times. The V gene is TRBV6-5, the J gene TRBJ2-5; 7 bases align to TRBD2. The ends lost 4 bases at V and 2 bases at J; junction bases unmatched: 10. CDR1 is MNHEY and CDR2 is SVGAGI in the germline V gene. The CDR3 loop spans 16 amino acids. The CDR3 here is CASSSQWRELQETQYF. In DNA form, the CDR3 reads TGTGCCAGCAGTTCGCAGTGGCGGGAGCTACAAGAGACCCAGTACTTC.

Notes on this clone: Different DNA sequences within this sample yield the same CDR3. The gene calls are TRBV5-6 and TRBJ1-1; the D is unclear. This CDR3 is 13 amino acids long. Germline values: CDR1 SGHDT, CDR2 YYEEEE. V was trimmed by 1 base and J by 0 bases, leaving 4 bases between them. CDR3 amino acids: CASSLTVNTEAFF. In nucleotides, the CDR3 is TGTGCCAGCAGCTTGACAGTGAACACTGAAGCTTTCTTT.

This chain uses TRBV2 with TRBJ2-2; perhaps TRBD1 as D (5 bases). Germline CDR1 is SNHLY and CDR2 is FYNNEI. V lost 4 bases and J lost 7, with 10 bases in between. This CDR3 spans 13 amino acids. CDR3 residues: CASSGPQGGELFF. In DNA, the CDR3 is TGTGCCAGCAGTGGACCCCAGGGCGGGGAGCTGTTTTTT. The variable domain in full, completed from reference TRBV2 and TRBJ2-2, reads EPEVTQTPSHQVTQMGQEVILRCVPISNHLYFYWYRQILGQKVEFLVSFYNNEISEKSEIFDDQFSVERPDGSNFTLKIRSTKLEDSAMYFCASSGPQGGELFFGEGSRLTVL.

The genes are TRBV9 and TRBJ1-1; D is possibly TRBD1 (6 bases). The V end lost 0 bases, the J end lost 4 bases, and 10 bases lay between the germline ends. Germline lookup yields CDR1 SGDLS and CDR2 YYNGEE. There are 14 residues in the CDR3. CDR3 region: CASSVEGDATEAFF. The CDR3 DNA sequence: TGTGCCAGCAGCGTAGAGGGGGATGCCACTGAAGCTTTCTTT.

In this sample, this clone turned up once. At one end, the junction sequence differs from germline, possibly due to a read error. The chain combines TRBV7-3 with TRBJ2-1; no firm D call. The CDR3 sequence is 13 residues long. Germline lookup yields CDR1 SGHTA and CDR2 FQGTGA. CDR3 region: CASSLSRYNGQFF. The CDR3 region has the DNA TGTGCCAGCAGCTTATCTAGATACAATGGGCAGTTCTTC.

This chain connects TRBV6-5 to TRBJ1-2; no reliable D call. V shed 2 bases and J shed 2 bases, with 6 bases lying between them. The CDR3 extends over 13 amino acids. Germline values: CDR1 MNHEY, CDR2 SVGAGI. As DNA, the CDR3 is TGTGCCAGCAGTTACGGCCAGAACTATGGCTACACCTTC. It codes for CASSYGQNYGYTF.